This TCR beta chain was captured by sequencing in a study of post-analysis software for immune sequencing data. Study as a whole: Courses of disease covered relapsing-remitting, secondary progressive and progressive-relapsing multiple sclerosis.

TCR beta libraries were prepared from cDNA with unique molecular identifiers. The authors obtained 500,000 or so cDNA molecules from around 0.96 to 9.9 million T cells. From the PCR reads, TCRdb called clonotypes with MiXCR, one entry per CDR3 protein. The table lists about 430,000 distinct CDR3 sequences, over 30% of them singletons, with approximately 7.6% in the top ten. The CDR3 contains 13 residues. The germline gives CDR1 MNHNY, CDR2 SVGAGI (reference sequence). V was pared by 4 bases and J by 3 bases, with 7 bases between. As regards this clonotype: Its antigen is not identified.

Study-level results: Those with multiple sclerosis, the patient group, showed significantly lower normalized Chao1 diversity than controls. Roughly 5 TRBV segments, including TRBV5-6, TRBV5-1 and TRBV20-1, were more frequent in patients than controls.

The sample comprised blood. The rearrangement links TRBV6-6 to TRBJ1-5; D is undetermined. The receptor was derived from a girl aged 2-10 years with multiple sclerosis. In DNA, the CDR3 is TGTGCCAGCAGTTTTGGGAACAATCAGCCCCAGCATTTT. It codes for CASSFGNNQPQHF.